These 27 T cell receptor beta chains share one sample of origin, sequenced in a study of vaccination and CD4 T cells after COVID-19. Their specific antigens are unknown. Documented treatment: roughly nine-day PBMC culture with coronavirus spike peptide pools or control peptides (ViraFEST assay). Once obtained from cultured CD4+ T cells, the DNA was sequenced using the Oncomine TCR Beta short-read assay. Each CDR3 protein gets one entry after TCRdb re-called the PCR reads with MiXCR. The repertoire holds fewer than 10,000 distinct CDR3 sequences, with over 35% as singletons. The sequenced material came from CD4+ T cells from blood, cultured in vitro. These receptors originate from a human donor who had recovered from COVID-19.

This clonotype has a handful of counts. The genes are TRBV11-2 and TRBJ1-1; perhaps TRBD1 as D (5 bases). The ends were cut back, 0 bases at V and 4 bases at J, with 15 bases in the middle. Germline V gives CDR1 SGHAT, CDR2 FQNNGV. The CDR3 is 16 amino acids. CDR3 amino acids: CASSLEPRGGVTEAFF. CDR3 bases: TGTGCCAGCAGCTTAGAACCCCGGGGAGGGGTCACTGAAGCTTTCTTT.

The chain joins TRBV4-1 to TRBJ1-2; D may be TRBD1 (6 bases). There are 19 residues in the CDR3. V lost 1 base to trimming and J lost 4 bases, with 25 bases between them. Germline V gene lookup returns CDR1 MGHRA and CDR2 YSYEKL. CDR3 sequence reads: CASSQVRLGTPPLGYGYTF. For the CDR3, the DNA is TGCGCCAGCAGCCAAGTTAGGCTGGGGACACCACCTCTTGGCTATGGCTACACCTTC.

This clonotype was recorded a few times. The genes are TRBV7-2 and TRBJ2-7, with no clear D. The V and J ends lost 1 base and 2 bases respectively, with 12 bases between them. Germline values: CDR1 SGHTA, CDR2 FQGNSA. The CDR3 consists of 15 residues. This CDR3 reads CASSLVGKEPYEQYF. DNA for the CDR3: TGTGCCAGCAGCTTAGTCGGAAAGGAGCCCTACGAGCAGTACTTC.

The chain has TRBV27 and TRBJ2-7; D is possibly TRBD1 (5 bases). V shed 2 bases and J shed 2 bases, with 7 bases lying between them. The CDR3 extends over 13 amino acids. Germline CDR1 MNHEY, CDR2 SMNVEV (reference sequence). CDR3 loop: CASSLGAAYEQYF. As DNA, the CDR3 is TGTGCCAGCAGTTTAGGGGCGGCCTACGAGCAGTACTTC.

V and J are TRBV10-1 and TRBJ2-2, with unresolved D. Trimming shortened V by 6 bases and J by 3 bases, and 11 bases separated the two germline ends. There are 14 residues in the CDR3. Per germline, CDR1 WNHNN and CDR2 SYGVQD (reference sequence). CDR3 loop: CASRRVSDTGELFF. As DNA, the CDR3 is TGCGCCAGCAGAAGGGTCTCGGACACCGGGGAGCTGTTTTTT.

This clonotype came up a few times. This chain links TRBV11-2 with TRBJ2-7, with 7 nucleotides matching TRBD2. The CDR3 runs to 16 residues. Trimming removed 5 bases from V and 2 bases from J; junction bases left unmatched: 12. The germline V gene has CDR1 SGHAT and CDR2 FQNNGV. The DNA of the CDR3 is TGTGCCAGCAGCCGGGTGATGGGACTACCAGCCTACGAGCAGTACTTC. Residues: CASSRVMGLPAYEQYF.

The chain carries TRBV7-2 and TRBJ1-5; 9 bases agree with TRBD1. V lost 1 base and J lost 4; bases outside the gene matches: 2. Germline loops: CDR1 SGHTA, CDR2 FQGNSA. CDR3 length: 15 residues. The CDR3 sequence is CASSLVGTGNQPQHF. The DNA of the CDR3 is TGTGCCAGCAGCTTAGTAGGGACAGGGAATCAGCCCCAGCATTTT.

The chain employs TRBV20-1 and TRBJ2-5; D might be TRBD1 (7 bases). The germline gives CDR1 DFQATT, CDR2 SNEGSKA (reference sequence). The CDR3 sequence is 16 residues long. V lost 8 bases and J 0 bases, leaving 22 bases between the germline ends. The CDR3 reads CSSTGGQNFNQETQYF. The CDR3 nucleotides are TGCAGTTCCACCGGGGGACAGAATTTTAACCAAGAGACCCAGTACTTC.

This chain joins TRBV5-4 and TRBJ1-6, with D maybe TRBD1 (6 bases). CDR1 is SGHNT and CDR2 is YYREEE in the germline V gene (reference sequence). This CDR3 contains 14 residues. V lost 0 bases, J lost 9 bases, and 10 bases lay in between. The CDR3 is CASSLVGAGSPLHF. CDR3 nucleotide sequence: TGTGCCAGCAGCTTGGTGGGGGCGGGTTCACCCCTCCACTTT.

This clonotype was seen only a few times. The chain is built from TRBV20-1 and TRBJ2-7; D may be TRBD2 (5 bases). From germline, CDR1 is DFQATT and CDR2 SNEGSKA (reference sequence). The CDR3 runs 14 residues. V was trimmed by 6 bases and J by 2 bases, leaving 17 bases between them. The CDR3 coding sequence is TGCAGTGCGGTAGAGTTGGGGAGTCCCTACGAGCAGTACTTC. Its translation: CSAVELGSPYEQYF.

In its sample, this clonotype was seen a few times. The chain joins TRBV6-1 to TRBJ2-6; 7 positions match TRBD1. V lost 6 bases to trimming and J lost 0 bases; unmatched junction nucleotides: 14. The CDR3 has 19 amino acids. Germline V CDR1 and CDR2: MNHNS, SASEGT. CDR3 sequence (DNA): TGTGCCAGCAGCTCACTTCGGGACAGATTGAGCTCTGGGGCCAACGTCCTGACTTTC. This codes for CASSSLRDRLSSGANVLTF.

The chain uses TRBV20-1 and TRBJ2-7; D is undetermined. CDR1 is DFQATT and CDR2 is SNEGSKA in the germline V gene (reference sequence). This CDR3 spans 14 amino acids. V was pared by 0 bases and J by 0 bases, with 9 bases between. CDR3 sequence reads: CSARDPGRSYEQYF. The CDR3, as DNA: TGCAGTGCTAGAGATCCCGGCCGCTCCTACGAGCAGTACTTC.

This clonotype was recorded a few times. The V call is TRBV2, the J call TRBJ1-1; TRBD1 matches 12 bases. The junction had 14 bases not matched to a gene; V was cut back by 5 bases and J by 10 bases. The CDR3 is 16 residues long. The V gene's germline CDR1 is SNHLY and CDR2 FYNNEI. The CDR3 sequence is CASSLGQGASKGRAFF. The CDR3 nucleotides read TGTGCCAGCAGTTTGGGACAGGGGGCTTCAAAGGGTAGAGCTTTCTTT.

About this clonotype itself: Germline is not matched at one junction end, which may reflect a read error. V usage is TRBV19 and J usage is TRBJ2-1, with 7 bases that match TRBD1. Germline CDR1 is LNHDA and CDR2 is SQIVND (reference sequence). The CDR3 extends over 12 amino acids. This chain's CDR3 is CASSSWGQSTVF. The CDR3, as DNA: TGTGCCAGTAGCAGTTGGGGACAGTCGACGGTCTTC.

This clonotype was seen just once. The V gene is TRBV19, the J gene TRBJ1-6; TRBD1 might be the D (6 bases). The germline V gene encodes CDR1 LNHDA and CDR2 SQIVND (reference sequence). CDR3 length: 12 residues. V was cut by 4 bases and J by 14 bases, with 12 bases left in between. In DNA, the CDR3 is TGTGCCAGTAGTACTACAGGGAATACCCTCCACTTT. Amino acid sequence: CASSTTGNTLHF. Drawing the rest from reference TRBV19 and TRBJ1-6, the complete variable domain is DGGITQSPKYLFRKEGQNVTLSCEQNLNHDAMYWYRQDPGQGLRLIYYSQIVNDFQKGDIAEGYSVSREKKESFPLTVTSAQKNPTAFYLCASSTTGNTLHFGNGTRLTVT.

The J gene is TRBJ2-1, the V gene TRBV2; D could derive from TRBD1 or TRBD2 (5 bases each). The length of the CDR3 is 15 residues. From germline, CDR1 is SNHLY and CDR2 FYNNEI. V lost 3 bases, J lost 2 bases, and 11 bases lay in between. The CDR3 nucleotides read TGTGCCAGCAGTGAGGGACCTCCTACCTACAATGAGCAGTTCTTC. Translated: CASSEGPPTYNEQFF.

This clonotype has a handful of counts. The rearrangement uses TRBV30 and TRBJ2-7; D unresolved. This CDR3 region has 13 residues. Between the trimmed V and J ends, which lost 4 bases and 6 bases, there was a span of 16 bases. Germline CDR1 reads GTSNPN; CDR2 reads SVGIG (reference sequence). DNA for the CDR3: TGTGCCTGGAAAGGAAATATCGGCTCCGAGCAGTACTTC. It encodes CAWKGNIGSEQYF.

The table lists this clonotype with a few counts. This rearrangement joins TRBV30 to TRBJ1-2; unclear D gene. Germline values: CDR1 GTSNPN, CDR2 SVGIG (reference sequence). Between the trimmed V and J ends, which lost 4 bases and 10 bases, there was a span of 22 bases. This CDR3 comprises 14 residues. CDR3 amino acids: CAWTSLATRLVYTF. CDR3 coding DNA: TGTGCCTGGACCTCCTTGGCCACGAGGTTGGTCTACACCTTC.

The chain is built from TRBV19 and TRBJ2-5; 8 nucleotides match TRBD1. The CDR3 consists of 13 residues. Per germline, CDR1 LNHDA and CDR2 SQIVND (reference sequence). With V trimmed by 11 bases and J by 2 bases, 7 bases remained unmatched. Written as DNA, the CDR3 is TGTGCCGTCAAGGACAGGGAACAAGAGACCCAGTACTTC. Translated, it gives CAVKDREQETQYF. Full variable domain (remainder filled in from reference TRBV19 and TRBJ2-5): DGGITQSPKYLFRKEGQNVTLSCEQNLNHDAMYWYRQDPGQGLRLIYYSQIVNDFQKGDIAEGYSVSREKKESFPLTVTSAQKNPTAFYLCAVKDREQETQYFGPGTRLLVL.

This clonotype was seen only a few times. The chain employs TRBV27 and TRBJ2-3; D is perhaps TRBD2 (6 bases). Trimming removed 6 bases at V and 0 bases at J, with 16 bases between. The CDR3 runs to 16 residues. Germline V lookup: CDR1 MNHEY, CDR2 SMNVEV (reference sequence). Here the CDR3 reads CASRYLGGDSTDTQYF. As DNA, the CDR3 is TGTGCCAGCAGGTACCTCGGGGGTGATAGCACAGATACGCAGTATTTT.

V usage is TRBV11-3 and J usage is TRBJ1-1, with D unclear. V lost 5 bases and J lost 1, with 14 bases in between. The CDR3 contains 15 residues. Germline loops: CDR1 SGHNT, CDR2 YENEEA. The CDR3 DNA follows: TGTGCCAGCAGCCCTTCCCCGATATCGAACACTGAAGCTTTCTTT. Translation gives CASSPSPISNTEAFF.

This clonotype was detected a few times. V usage is TRBV2 and J usage is TRBJ2-3; D is undetermined. Trimming shortened V by 6 bases and J by 8 bases, and 12 bases separated the two germline ends. The CDR3 has 12 residues. The germline gives CDR1 SNHLY, CDR2 FYNNEI. CDR3 region: CASRGFGGTQYF. The CDR3 DNA follows: TGTGCCAGCAGGGGCTTCGGTGGTACGCAGTATTTT. Based on the CDR3 plus reference TRBV2 and TRBJ2-3, the full variable domain is EPEVTQTPSHQVTQMGQEVILRCVPISNHLYFYWYRQILGQKVEFLVSFYNNEISEKSEIFDDQFSVERPDGSNFTLKIRSTKLEDSAMYFCASRGFGGTQYFGPGTRLTVL.

This chain links TRBV10-3 with TRBJ1-1, with D possibly TRBD1 on 5 matching bases. V dropped 6 bases and J dropped 0 bases, with 14 bases sitting between them. CDR1 is ENHRY, CDR2 SYGVKD, per germline. CDR3 length: 15 amino acids. CDR3: CAIRGTYFLNTEAFF. The CDR3 DNA reads as TGTGCCATCAGGGGGACCTACTTCCTGAACACTGAAGCTTTCTTT.

This clonotype was detected only a few times. The V call is TRBV12-5, the J call TRBJ2-3; TRBD2 aligns across 11 bases. The CDR3 sequence is 16 residues long. V was clipped by 1 base and J by 5 bases; unmatched bases: 5. The V gene's germline CDR1 is LGHNT and CDR2 FRNRAP. CDR3 in DNA: TGTGCTAGTGGTTTGGGTAGCGGGGGGGCGCGAGATACGCAGTATTTT. Protein: CASGLGSGGARDTQYF.

This clonotype is large. J is TRBJ2-3 and V is TRBV30; 10 bases are shared with TRBD2. CDR3 length: 13 amino acids. The V gene's germline CDR1 is GTSNPN and CDR2 SVGIG (reference sequence). The trim removed 5 bases at V and 4 bases at J, leaving 3 bases unmatched. The CDR3 protein is CAWGTSGADTQYF. CDR3 coding DNA: TGTGCCTGGGGAACTAGCGGGGCAGATACGCAGTATTTT. Based on the CDR3 plus reference TRBV30 and TRBJ2-3, the full variable domain is SQTIHQWPATLVQPVGSPLSLECTVEGTSNPNLYWYRQAAGRGLQLLFYSVGIGQISSEVPQNLSASRPQDRQFILSSKKLLLSDSGFYLCAWGTSGADTQYFGPGTRLTVL.

The CDR3 reads CASTRQGAENSPLHF. The DNA of the CDR3 is TGTGCCAGCACCAGACAGGGGGCCGAGAATTCACCCCTCCACTTT. This chain connects TRBV2 to TRBJ1-6; 10 bases are shared with TRBD1. CDR1 is SNHLY and CDR2 is FYNNEI in the germline V gene. J gave up 7 bases and V 7 bases, and 7 bases lay outside the gene matches. The CDR3 runs to 15 residues. The whole variable domain, remainder taken from reference TRBV2 and TRBJ1-6, is EPEVTQTPSHQVTQMGQEVILRCVPISNHLYFYWYRQILGQKVEFLVSFYNNEISEKSEIFDDQFSVERPDGSNFTLKIRSTKLEDSAMYFCASTRQGAENSPLHFGNGTRLTVT.

This clonotype is large by share. J is TRBJ1-5 and V is TRBV6-5; D is possibly TRBD1 (5 bases). CDR1 and CDR2 from the germline V gene are MNHEY and SVGAGI. There are 15 residues in the CDR3. The V gene lost 0 bases and the J gene lost 3 bases, with 9 bases spanning the gap. CDR3 in DNA: TGTGCCAGCAGTTACTCGGTGGACAACAATCAGCCCCAGCATTTT. Protein sequence: CASSYSVDNNQPQHF.